The rows below give T cell receptor beta chains drawn from one sample of a study of Ad26.COV2.S vaccination and SARS-CoV-2 variants. Measured with immunoSEQ multiplex PCR; TCRdb has only the in-frame clones, and not every one. Among more than 400,000 clones listed, over 80% were seen once. The source was peripheral blood, collected in a trial of Ad26.COV2.S vaccine versus placebo. The receptors were sampled from a person aged 18 to 59 who received the Ad26.COV2.S COVID-19 vaccine or a placebo. Both conserved end residues are trimmed from each CDR3. Each record gives: CDR3 protein, V gene.

cdr3_aa: ASSPTGTENTEAF; v_call: TRBV5-1
cdr3_aa: ASSFDQGPYEQY; v_call: TRBV5-4
cdr3_aa: ASSFTVSEAF; v_call: TRBV7-9
cdr3_aa: ASSLQTGGREKLF; v_call: TRBV7-9
cdr3_aa: ASSLDGRLAGSTYEQY; v_call: TRBV7-2
cdr3_aa: ASSPYRASTDTQY; v_call: TRBV9
cdr3_aa: ASSLGGHGINYGYT; v_call: TRBV7-2
cdr3_aa: ASSVAGKPYEQY; v_call: TRBV9
cdr3_aa: ASSEVAGEQETQY; v_call: TRBV10-2
cdr3_aa: ASSLSVATNEKLF; v_call: TRBV7-2
cdr3_aa: ASSLTSGPAQGQF; v_call: TRBV5-1
cdr3_aa: SVVPGSNYGYT; v_call: TRBV29-1
cdr3_aa: ASSLTGVGSGANVLT; v_call: TRBV5-4
cdr3_aa: AWSLTGPGEKLF; v_call: TRBV30
cdr3_aa: SVLRETQY; v_call: TRBV29-1
cdr3_aa: AISGNYEQY; v_call: TRBV10-3
cdr3_aa: ASSPQGNTIY; v_call: TRBV9
cdr3_aa: ASSTLEGFVAVGYT; v_call: TRBV27
cdr3_aa: ASSAGYGYT; v_call: TRBV25-1
cdr3_aa: ASSFPSDSSYNEQF; v_call: TRBV11-2
cdr3_aa: ASSYVTYNEQF; v_call: TRBV6-2/TRBV6-3
cdr3_aa: ASSWSVGYGYT; v_call: TRBV5-1
cdr3_aa: ASSQDLRNEQY; v_call: TRBV4-3
cdr3_aa: ASNRQRGDFSYEQY; v_call: TRBV3-1/TRBV3-2